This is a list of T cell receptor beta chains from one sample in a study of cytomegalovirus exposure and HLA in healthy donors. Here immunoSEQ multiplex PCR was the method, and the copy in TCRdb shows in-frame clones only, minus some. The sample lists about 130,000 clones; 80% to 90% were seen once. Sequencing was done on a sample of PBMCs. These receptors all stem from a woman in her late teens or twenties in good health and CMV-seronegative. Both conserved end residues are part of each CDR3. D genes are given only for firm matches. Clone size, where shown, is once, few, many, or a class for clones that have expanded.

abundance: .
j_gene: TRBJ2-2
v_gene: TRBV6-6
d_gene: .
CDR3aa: CASSYGPQGTPGELFF
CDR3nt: TGTGCCAGCAGTTACGGCCCTCAGGGGACCCCCGGGGAGCTGTTTTTT

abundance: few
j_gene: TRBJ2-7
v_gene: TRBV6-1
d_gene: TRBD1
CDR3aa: CASSVLQGDSYEQYF
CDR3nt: TGTGCCAGCAGTGTTTTACAGGGGGACTCCTACGAGCAGTACTTC

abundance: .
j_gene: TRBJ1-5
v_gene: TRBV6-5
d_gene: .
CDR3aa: CASSGGLGNQPQHF
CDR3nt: TGTGCCAGCAGTGGAGGGCTCGGCAATCAGCCCCAGCATTTT

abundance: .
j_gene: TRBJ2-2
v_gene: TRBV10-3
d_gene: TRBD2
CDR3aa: CAISGSGGNTGELFF
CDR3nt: TGTGCCATCAGTGGTAGCGGGGGGAACACCGGGGAGCTGTTTTTT

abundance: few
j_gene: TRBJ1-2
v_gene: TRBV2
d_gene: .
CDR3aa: CASSESGNYGYTF
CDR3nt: TGTGCCAGCAGTGAATCGGGGAACTATGGCTACACCTTC

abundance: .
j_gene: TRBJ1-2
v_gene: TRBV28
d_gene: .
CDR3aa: CASSPGTVWGYTF
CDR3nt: TGTGCCAGCAGTCCCGGGACTGTATGGGGCTACACCTTC

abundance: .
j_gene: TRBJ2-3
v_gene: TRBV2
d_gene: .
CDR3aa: CASTRSTGTDTQYF
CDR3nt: TGTGCCAGCACCCGATCGACAGGCACAGATACGCAGTATTTT

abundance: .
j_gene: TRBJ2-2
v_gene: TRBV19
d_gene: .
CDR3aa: CASSLSGTGYTGELFF
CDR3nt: TGTGCCAGTAGTCTCTCCGGCACAGGGTACACCGGGGAGCTGTTTTTT

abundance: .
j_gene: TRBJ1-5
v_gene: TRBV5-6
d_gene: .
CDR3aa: CASSLLQDNQPQHF
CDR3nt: TGTGCCAGCAGCTTGTTGCAGGACAATCAGCCCCAGCATTTT

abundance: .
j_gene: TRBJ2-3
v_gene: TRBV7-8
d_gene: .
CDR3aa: CASSLVSASSDTQYF
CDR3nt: TGTGCCAGCAGCTTAGTATCGGCTAGTTCAGATACGCAGTATTTT

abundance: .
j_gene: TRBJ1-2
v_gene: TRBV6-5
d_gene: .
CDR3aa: CASSNPSTAVDGYTF
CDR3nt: TGTGCCAGCAGCAACCCCTCAACAGCCGTTGATGGCTACACCTTC

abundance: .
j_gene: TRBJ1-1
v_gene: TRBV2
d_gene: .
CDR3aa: CASDVGQMNTEAFF
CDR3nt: TGTGCCAGCGATGTTGGGCAGATGAACACTGAAGCTTTCTTT

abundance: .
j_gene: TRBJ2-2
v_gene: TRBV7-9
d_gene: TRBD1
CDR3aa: CASSQTGQGVFTGELFF
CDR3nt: TGTGCCAGCAGCCAAACCGGACAGGGGGTATTCACCGGGGAGCTGTTTTTT

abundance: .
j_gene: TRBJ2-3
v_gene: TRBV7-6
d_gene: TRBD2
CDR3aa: CASSPQGTSGGRSTQYF
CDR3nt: TGTGCCAGCAGCCCCCAAGGGACTAGCGGGGGTAGGAGTACGCAGTATTTT

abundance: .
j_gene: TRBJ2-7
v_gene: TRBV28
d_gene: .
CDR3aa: CASSSLPGTSYEQYF
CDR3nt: TGTGCCAGCAGTTCCCTCCCAGGGACATCGTACGAGCAGTACTTC

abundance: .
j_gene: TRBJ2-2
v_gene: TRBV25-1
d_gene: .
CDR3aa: CASTRAGELFF
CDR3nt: TGTGCCAGCACCAGGGCCGGGGAGCTGTTTTTT

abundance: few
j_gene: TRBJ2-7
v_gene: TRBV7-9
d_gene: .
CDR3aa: CASSLGPTGEQYF
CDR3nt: TGTGCCAGCAGCTTAGGGCCGACGGGCGAGCAGTACTTC

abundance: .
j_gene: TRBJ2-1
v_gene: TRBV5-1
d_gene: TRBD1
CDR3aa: CASSGQSSYNEQFF
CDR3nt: TGCGCCAGTTCGGGACAGAGCTCCTACAATGAGCAGTTCTTC

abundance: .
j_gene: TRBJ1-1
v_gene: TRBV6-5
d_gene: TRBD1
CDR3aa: CASSGRTGMDTEAFF
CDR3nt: TGTGCCAGCAGTGGTCGGACAGGGATGGACACTGAAGCTTTCTTT

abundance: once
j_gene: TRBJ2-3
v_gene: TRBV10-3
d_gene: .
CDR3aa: CAISGSGSTDTQYF
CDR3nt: TGTGCCATCAGTGGATCGGGAAGCACAGATACGCAGTATTTT

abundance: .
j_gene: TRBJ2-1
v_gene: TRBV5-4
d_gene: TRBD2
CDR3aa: CASSAGTSGGREQFF
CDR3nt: TGTGCCAGCAGCGCCGGGACTAGCGGGGGGAGGGAGCAGTTCTTC

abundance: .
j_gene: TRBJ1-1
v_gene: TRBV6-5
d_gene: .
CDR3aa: CASSLTGNTEAFF
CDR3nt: TGTGCCAGCAGTTTGACAGGGAACACTGAAGCTTTCTTT

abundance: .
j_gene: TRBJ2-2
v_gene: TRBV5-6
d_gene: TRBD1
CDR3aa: CASSRTGGTGELFF
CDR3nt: TGTGCCAGCAGCCGGACAGGGGGGACCGGGGAGCTGTTTTTT

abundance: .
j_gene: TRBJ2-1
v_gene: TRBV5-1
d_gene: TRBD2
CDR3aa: CASSLEGLAGVDEQFF
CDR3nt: TGCGCCAGCAGCTTGGAGGGACTAGCGGGAGTGGATGAGCAGTTCTTC

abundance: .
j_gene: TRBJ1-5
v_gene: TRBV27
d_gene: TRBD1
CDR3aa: CASSFSGGSQPQHF
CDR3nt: TGTGCCAGCAGTTTCTCAGGGGGCAGCCAGCCCCAGCATTTT

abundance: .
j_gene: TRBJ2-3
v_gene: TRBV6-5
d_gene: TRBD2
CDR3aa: CVLGGNTDTQYF
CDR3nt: TGTGTCCTGGGGGGGAACACAGATACGCAGTATTTT

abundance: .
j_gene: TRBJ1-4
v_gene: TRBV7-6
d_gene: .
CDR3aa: CASSLGSGLANEKLFF
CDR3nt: TGTGCCAGCAGCTTGGGCTCGGGGTTGGCTAATGAAAAACTGTTTTTT

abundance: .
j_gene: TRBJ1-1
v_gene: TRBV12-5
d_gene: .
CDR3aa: CASGLWGVTEAFF
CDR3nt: TGTGCTAGTGGTTTGTGGGGGGTCACTGAAGCTTTCTTT

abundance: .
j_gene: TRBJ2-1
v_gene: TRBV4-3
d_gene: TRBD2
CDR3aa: CASSQAWTSGNNEQFF
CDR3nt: TGCGCCAGCAGCCAAGCATGGACTAGCGGAAACAATGAGCAGTTCTTC

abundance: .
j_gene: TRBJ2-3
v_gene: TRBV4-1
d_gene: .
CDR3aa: CASSQDPSLLAWGADTQYF
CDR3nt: TGCGCCAGCAGCCAAGATCCCTCCCTGCTAGCGTGGGGGGCAGATACGCAGTATTTT

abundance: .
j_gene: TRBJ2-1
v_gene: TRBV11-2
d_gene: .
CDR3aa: CASSLTDSANNEQFF
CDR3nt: TGTGCCAGCAGCCTTACGGACTCAGCCAACAATGAGCAGTTCTTC

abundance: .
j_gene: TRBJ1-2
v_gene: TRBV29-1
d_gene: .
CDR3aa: CSVLPGLGRGYTF
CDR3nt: TGCAGCGTCTTACCGGGACTCGGGCGCGGCTACACCTTC

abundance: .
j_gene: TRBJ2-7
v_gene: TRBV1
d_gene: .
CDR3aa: CTSSQPGQGVNYEQYF
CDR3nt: TGCACCAGCAGCCAACCCGGACAGGGGGTGAACTACGAGCAGTACTTC

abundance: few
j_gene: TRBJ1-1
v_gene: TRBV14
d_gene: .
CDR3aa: CASSQDLRAAKIMNTEAFF
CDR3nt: TGTGCCAGCAGCCAAGATCTCAGAGCGGCGAAGATCATGAACACTGAAGCTTTCTTT

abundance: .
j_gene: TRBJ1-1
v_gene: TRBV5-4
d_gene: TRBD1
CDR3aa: CASSLGDRGNEAFF
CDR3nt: TGTGCCAGCAGCTTGGGCGACAGGGGAAACGAAGCTTTCTTT

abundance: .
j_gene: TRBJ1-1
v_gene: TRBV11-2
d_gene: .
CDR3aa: CASSLGSLKRRSTEAFF
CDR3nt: TGTGCCAGCAGCTTAGGTTCTTTGAAGCGAAGGAGCACTGAAGCTTTCTTT

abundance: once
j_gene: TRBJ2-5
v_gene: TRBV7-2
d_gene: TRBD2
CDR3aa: CASSEFLGGETQYF
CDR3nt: TGTGCCAGCAGCGAATTTCTGGGAGGGGAGACCCAGTACTTC

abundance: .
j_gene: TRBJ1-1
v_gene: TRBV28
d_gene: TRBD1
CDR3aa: CASISGTGGTEAFF
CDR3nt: TGTGCCAGCATCTCCGGGACAGGGGGCACTGAAGCTTTCTTT

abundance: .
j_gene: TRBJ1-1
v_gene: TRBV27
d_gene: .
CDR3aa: CASSFGANTEAFF
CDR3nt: TGTGCCAGCAGTTTTGGAGCGAACACTGAAGCTTTCTTT

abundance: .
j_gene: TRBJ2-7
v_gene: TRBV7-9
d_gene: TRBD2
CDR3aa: CASSSGVAGPYEQYF
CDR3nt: TGTGCCAGCAGCTCCGGAGTAGCGGGACCATACGAGCAGTACTTC

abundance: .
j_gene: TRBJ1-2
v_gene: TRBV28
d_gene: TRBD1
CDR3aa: CASSPGQLLYGYTF
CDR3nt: TGTGCCAGCAGCCCGGGACAGCTCCTCTATGGCTACACCTTC

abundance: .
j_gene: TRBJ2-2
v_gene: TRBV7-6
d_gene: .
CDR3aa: CASSLVVGGNTGELFF
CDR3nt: TGTGCCAGCAGCTTAGTTGTCGGGGGGAACACCGGGGAGCTGTTTTTT

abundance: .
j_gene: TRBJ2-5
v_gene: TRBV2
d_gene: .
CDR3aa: CASNSGGLQETQYF
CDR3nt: TGTGCCAGCAATTCTGGCGGCCTCCAAGAGACCCAGTACTTC

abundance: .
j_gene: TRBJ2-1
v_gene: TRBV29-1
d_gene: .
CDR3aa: CSVEGVWGQAYNEQFF
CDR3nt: TGCAGCGTTGAAGGTGTATGGGGCCAGGCCTACAATGAGCAGTTCTTC

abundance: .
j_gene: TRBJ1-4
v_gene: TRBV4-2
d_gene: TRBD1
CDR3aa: CASSQDLVWTGPNEKLFF
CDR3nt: TGTGCCAGCAGCCAAGATTTGGTTTGGACAGGGCCTAATGAAAAACTGTTTTTT

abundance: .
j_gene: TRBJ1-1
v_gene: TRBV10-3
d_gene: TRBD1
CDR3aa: CATKGGTGNEAFF
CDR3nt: TGTGCCACGAAAGGGGGGACAGGGAATGAAGCTTTCTTT

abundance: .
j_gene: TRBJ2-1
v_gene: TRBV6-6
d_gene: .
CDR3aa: CASSYGSSGANEQFF
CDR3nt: TGTGCCAGCAGTTACGGGTCGAGTGGGGCCAATGAGCAGTTCTTC

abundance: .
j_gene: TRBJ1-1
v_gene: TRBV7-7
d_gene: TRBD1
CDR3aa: CASSLDRDTEAFF
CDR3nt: TGTGCCAGCAGCCTCGACAGGGACACTGAAGCTTTCTTT

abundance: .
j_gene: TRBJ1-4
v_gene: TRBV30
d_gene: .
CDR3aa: CAWSDRANEKLFF
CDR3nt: TGTGCCTGGAGTGACAGGGCTAATGAAAAACTGTTTTTT

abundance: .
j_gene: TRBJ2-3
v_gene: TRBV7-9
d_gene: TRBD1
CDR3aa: CASSNIPGQGFSDTQYF
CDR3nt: TGTGCCAGCAGCAACATACCGGGACAGGGGTTTTCAGATACGCAGTATTTT

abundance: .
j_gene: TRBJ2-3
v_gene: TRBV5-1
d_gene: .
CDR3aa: CASSLRADTQYF
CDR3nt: TGCGCCAGCAGCTTGCGAGCAGATACGCAGTATTTT

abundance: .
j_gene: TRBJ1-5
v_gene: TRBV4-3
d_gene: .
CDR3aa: CASSQDVGGNQPQHF
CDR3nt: TGCGCCAGCAGCCAAGACGTCGGCGGAAATCAGCCCCAGCATTTT

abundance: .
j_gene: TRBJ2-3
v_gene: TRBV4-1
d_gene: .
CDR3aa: CASSQPPEVDTQYF
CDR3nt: TGCGCCAGCAGCCAACCTCCCGAGGTAGATACGCAGTATTTT

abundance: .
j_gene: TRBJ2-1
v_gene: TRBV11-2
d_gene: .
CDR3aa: CASSLVATYYNEQFF
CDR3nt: TGTGCCAGCAGCTTAGTAGCGACCTACTACAATGAGCAGTTCTTC

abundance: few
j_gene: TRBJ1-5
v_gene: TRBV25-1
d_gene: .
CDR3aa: CASSGAQDGQPQHF
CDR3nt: TGTGCCAGCAGTGGGGCCCAGGATGGGCAGCCCCAGCATTTT

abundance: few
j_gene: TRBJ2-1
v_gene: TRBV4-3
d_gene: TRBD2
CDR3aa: CASSQVSGGSWYNEQFF
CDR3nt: TGCGCCAGCAGCCAAGTGTCGGGCGGGAGCTGGTACAATGAGCAGTTCTTC

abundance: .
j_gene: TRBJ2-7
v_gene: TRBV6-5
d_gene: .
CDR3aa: CASSYSGHRAYEQYF
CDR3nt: TGTGCCAGCAGTTACTCGGGTCACAGGGCCTACGAGCAGTACTTC

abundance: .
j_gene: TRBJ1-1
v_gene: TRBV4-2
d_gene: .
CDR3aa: CASSQDSGVIAEAFF
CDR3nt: TGTGCCAGCAGCCAAGATTCCGGGGTAATAGCTGAAGCTTTCTTT